The 27 T cell receptor beta chains below were found in one sample sequenced in a study of breast tumors, draining lymph nodes, adjacent tissues. TCRdb re-derived calls from the multiplex PCR reads in MiXCR, one entry per CDR3 protein. The sample records 200,000 to 250,000 distinct CDR3 sequences, around 34% being singletons. Samples came from axillary lymph nodes draining the breast cancer. The sequencing sample was made of axillary lymph node tissue. The source is a female donor with breast cancer. Some clones in this sample may be carry-over from other donors' samples.

This clonotype was seen only once. CDR3 DNA sequence: TGTGCCAGCAGTTTAAACGGGCGGGGTCAGCCCCAGCATTTT. Amino acid sequence: CASSLNGRGQPQHF. The chain couples TRBV28 to TRBJ1-5; the D is unclear. The V end lost 2 bases, the J end lost 6 bases, and 11 bases lay between the germline ends. Germline-derived CDR1 and CDR2 are MDHEN and SYDVKM. This CDR3 contains 14 residues.

This clonotype was detected many times. The rearrangement joins TRBV2 to TRBJ2-7; D is ambiguous. Germline V gene sequence: CDR1 SNHLY, CDR2 FYNNEI. With 1 base removed from V and 7 bases from J, the gap between germline ends came to 14 bases. The CDR3 totals 14 residues. Written as DNA, the CDR3 is TGTGCCAGCAGTGAAGAGGGCCGATCACGGGAGCAGTACTTC. Protein sequence: CASSEEGRSREQYF.

The chain carries TRBV7-3 and TRBJ2-2; 9 bases line up with TRBD2. The CDR3 runs 16 residues. With 1 base clipped from V and 2 bases from J, the junction kept 2 bases outside the gene matches. Germline lookup yields CDR1 SGHTA and CDR2 FQGTGA. The CDR3: CASSLIAGDNTGELFF. Here the CDR3 DNA reads TGTGCCAGCAGCTTAATAGCGGGGGATAACACCGGGGAGCTGTTTTTT. Variable domain in full (rest from reference TRBV7-3 and TRBJ2-2): GAGVSQTPSNKVTEKGKYVELRCDPISGHTALYWYRQSLGQGPEFLIYFQGTGAADDSGLPNDRFFAVRPEGSVSTLKIQRTERGDSAVYLCASSLIAGDNTGELFFGEGSRLTVL.

Points on this clonotype: The junction departs from the called germline gene at one end, perhaps through a read error. The chain links TRBV7-9 to TRBJ2-6, with D hard to call. CDR3 length equals 14 residues. CDR1 is SEHNR, CDR2 FQNEAQ, per germline (reference sequence). The CDR3 DNA sequence: TGTGCCAGCAGCCCTCTCTCTGAGGCCAACGTCCTGACTTTC. It translates to CASSPLSEANVLTF.

CDR3 nucleotides: TGCAGCCCCGGGGCTGGGGGCAACTCCTACGAGCAGTACTTC. The encoded protein is CSPGAGGNSYEQYF. The genes are TRBV29-1 and TRBJ2-7, with D perhaps matching TRBD1 (6 bases). Between the trimmed V and J ends, which lost 8 bases and 0 bases, there was a span of 17 bases. The CDR3 runs 14 residues. Germline CDR1 and CDR2: SQVTM and ANQGSEA.

There are many counts of this clonotype. The chain is built from TRBV5-8 and TRBJ2-2; TRBD2 is a possible D gene (5 bases). CDR1 is SGHTS, CDR2 YDEGEE, per germline. This CDR3 region has 13 residues. V shed 0 bases and J shed 5 bases, with 5 bases lying between them. Written as DNA, the CDR3 is TGTGCCAGCAGCTTGGTAGCGACCGGGGAGCTGTTTTTT. Translation: CASSLVATGELFF.

Concerning this clonotype itself: A much larger clonotype is one base distant, so this may be a read error. V gene TRBV4-1 combines with J gene TRBJ2-1; no definite D call. V shed 3 bases and J shed 0 bases, with 12 bases lying between them. Germline V gene data show CDR1 as MGHRA and CDR2 as YSYEKL. The CDR3 loop spans 16 amino acids. The CDR3 nucleotides are TGCGCCAGCAGCCAGTCTGGTGCGAGCTCCTACAATGAGCAGTTCTTC. This translates into CASSQSGASSYNEQFF.

The sample holds many counts of this clonotype. V usage is TRBV7-8 and J usage is TRBJ1-2, with D maybe TRBD1 (6 bases). Germline V gene lookup returns CDR1 SGHVS and CDR2 FQNEAQ. There are 13 residues in the CDR3. Trimming left V 6 bases short and J 8 bases short, with 16 bases between. As DNA, the CDR3 is TGTGCCAGCAGTCTACAAGGGGGACGGGGCTACACCTTC. Protein sequence: CASSLQGGRGYTF.

This clonotype came up many times. The chain joins TRBV7-9 to TRBJ2-7; TRBD1 might be the D (5 bases). CDR3 length: 13 amino acids. Germline V gene sequence: CDR1 SEHNR, CDR2 FQNEAQ (reference sequence). V shed 4 bases and J shed 3 bases, with 10 bases lying between them. The CDR3, as DNA: TGTGCCAGCAGCTCCAGAGACAGCTACGAGCAGTACTTC. Its translation is CASSSRDSYEQYF.

The chain is built from TRBV2 and TRBJ1-5, with D maybe TRBD1 (5 bases). The CDR3 has 15 residues. The germline V gene has CDR1 SNHLY and CDR2 FYNNEI. The V and J ends lost 7 bases and 3 bases respectively, with 16 bases between them. The CDR3 region has the DNA TGTGCCAGCATGGAGGGCGGACAACCCAATCAGCCCCAGCATTTT. Protein sequence: CASMEGGQPNQPQHF.

The chain is built from TRBV6-6 and TRBJ2-1, with D perhaps assigned TRBD1 or TRBD2 (6 bases each). The CDR3 runs 16 residues. Germline CDR1 MNHNY, CDR2 SVGAGI (reference sequence). Trimming stripped 5 bases from V and 4 bases from J, with 18 bases between. CDR3 in DNA: TGTGCCAGCAGTGCGACAGGCGGGGCGACTTACAATGAGCAGTTCTTC. Its translation is CASSATGGATYNEQFF.

This clonotype was seen repeatedly, ten times or more. Given a much more abundant clone one base away, this may be a read error. The chain joins TRBV20-1 to TRBJ2-1; D ambiguous. The germline V gene encodes CDR1 DFQATT and CDR2 SNEGSKA (reference sequence). The CDR3 spans 11 residues. The CDR3 region is CSASPLNEQSF. DNA of the CDR3: TGCAGTGCTAGTCCTTTAAATGAGCAGTCCTTC.

The chain combines TRBV2 with TRBJ2-3; 12 bases map to TRBD2. Germline CDR1 and CDR2: SNHLY and FYNNEI. This CDR3 has 14 amino acids. Trimming took 6 bases from V and 5 from J; bases not matched to a gene: 3. CDR3: CASRPGLAGDTQYF. In nucleotides, the CDR3 is TGTGCCAGCAGACCGGGACTAGCGGGAGATACGCAGTATTTT.

This clonotype appeared many times. The gene calls are TRBV20-1 and TRBJ2-5, with 8 bases identical to TRBD1. J was trimmed by 4 bases and V by 3 bases; bases with no gene match: 10. The CDR3 has 15 amino acids. Germline values: CDR1 DFQATT, CDR2 SNEGSKA (reference sequence). As DNA, the CDR3 is TGCAGTGCTAGTAACAACAGGGGGAGGAGAGAGACCCAGTACTTC. Translated: CSASNNRGRRETQYF.

This clonotype was seen more than once but under ten times. CDR3 coding DNA: TGTGCCAGCAGTTTAGAGGGGCAGGGCTTACTCTATGGCTACACCTTC. Encoded protein: CASSLEGQGLLYGYTF. This rearrangement joins TRBV27 to TRBJ1-2, with a tentative D call TRBD1 (5 bases). The V end was cut by 2 bases, the J end by 4 bases, with 17 bases between. The CDR3 has 16 residues. CDR1 and CDR2 from the germline V gene are MNHEY and SMNVEV (reference sequence).

This clonotype was counted at least ten times. The chain joins TRBV4-1 to TRBJ2-7; 14 nucleotides agree with TRBD2. This CDR3 is built from 15 residues. Germline CDR1 and CDR2: MGHRA and YSYEKL. V lost 7 bases and J lost 6; bases outside the gene matches: 8. CDR3 coding DNA: TGCGCCAGCAAGACTGGACTAGCGGGAGGTGGCGAGCAGTACTTC. Protein: CASKTGLAGGGEQYF.

Concerning this clonotype itself: At one of its ends the junction is not consistent with the germline gene, which may arise from a read error. The chain is built from TRBV4-3 and TRBJ1-3; D gene unclear. Germline-derived CDR1 and CDR2 are LGHNA and YSLEER. This CDR3 is built from 15 residues. The DNA for the CDR3 is TGCGCCAGCAGCCAGGGGATCACATCTGGAAGCACCATATATTTT. Its protein is CASSQGITSGSTIYF.

The chain couples TRBV20-1 to TRBJ2-4, with D possibly matching TRBD2 (5 bases). Trimming pared 5 bases from V and 2 bases from J, leaving 19 bases between. Germline CDR1 and CDR2: DFQATT and SNEGSKA (reference sequence). This CDR3 contains 16 residues. The CDR3 nucleotides read TGCAGTGCTGGCCAAGGGAGACTGATAACCAAAAACATTCAGTACTTC. Translation: CSAGQGRLITKNIQYF.

With respect to this clonotype: A read error may produce the germline difference seen at one junction end. J is TRBJ1-3 and V is TRBV9; unclear D gene. The CDR3 has 15 amino acids. Per the germline V gene, CDR1 is SGDLS and CDR2 is YYNGEE. CDR3 protein: CASSIDSDSGNTTYF. The DNA for the CDR3 is TGTGCCAGCAGCATAGATTCAGACTCTGGAAACACCACATATTTT.

This clonotype occurred a few times. It may be a read error: a sequence one base away is much more abundant. The J gene is TRBJ2-7, the V gene TRBV19; D is perhaps TRBD2 (6 bases). This CDR3 region has 12 residues. Germline V gene data show CDR1 as LNHDA and CDR2 as SQIVND (reference sequence). Trimming removed 4 bases at V and 12 bases at J, with 16 bases between. CDR3 in DNA: TGTGCCAGTAGTACCCATGCGGGATATCGGTACTTC. It encodes CASSTHAGYRYF.

As regards this clonotype: Because it lacks the conserved phenylalanine or tryptophan at the end, this CDR3 is likely a read error. The DNA is omitted, as the CDR3 cannot be located on it reliably, and the CDR3 follows TCRdb's listing. The V gene is TRBV12-3 or TRBV12-4, the J gene TRBJ2-2; the table gives TRBD1 as D, unverified against the DNA. The CDR3 totals 12 residues, both ends included. The CDR3 here is CAGKGNTGELMS.

This chain connects TRBV28 to TRBJ2-7; 11 nucleotides agree with TRBD2. The CDR3 runs 16 residues. The germline V gene encodes CDR1 MDHEN and CDR2 SYDVKM. V lost 5 bases to trimming and J lost 3 bases; unmatched junction nucleotides: 9. CDR3 in amino acids: CASSPLGLAGLYEQYF. The CDR3 nucleotides are TGTGCCAGCAGTCCGCTCGGACTAGCGGGCCTCTACGAGCAGTACTTC.

This clonotype occurred many times. J is TRBJ2-2 and V is TRBV12-5, with TRBD2 matching over 13 bases. This CDR3 is built from 16 residues. The V and J ends lost 5 bases and 7 bases, in that order; junction bases with no gene match: 7. Germline V gene lookup returns CDR1 LGHNT and CDR2 FRNRAP. The CDR3 region is CASGETSGRAGGELFF. DNA of the CDR3: TGTGCTAGTGGTGAAACTAGCGGGAGGGCCGGCGGGGAGCTGTTTTTT.

This chain uses TRBV29-1 with TRBJ1-1; a possible D gene is TRBD1 (5 bases). The CDR3 consists of 15 residues. CDR1 SQVTM and CDR2 ANQGSEA come from the germline V gene. Trimming took 7 bases from V and 4 from J, leaving 22 bases between them. CDR3 bases: TGCAGCGGACGGGGCAGCTCGGTCTCGGTCACTGAAGCTTTCTTT. The encoded protein is CSGRGSSVSVTEAFF.

Notes on this clonotype: A much larger clone sits a single nucleotide away, making a read error possible. This chain uses TRBV12-3 or TRBV12-4 with TRBJ2-1; the D is unclear. The V gene lost 6 bases and the J gene lost 4 bases, with 7 bases spanning the gap. The length of the CDR3 is 12 residues. As DNA, the CDR3 is TGTGCCAGCAGCACCTGTTACAATGAGCAGTTCTTC. Protein product: CASSTCYNEQFF.

The chain employs TRBV18 and TRBJ2-3; D is tentatively TRBD1 or TRBD2 (5 bases each). This CDR3 has 15 residues. From germline, CDR1 is KGHSH and CDR2 LQKENI. The V gene lost 6 bases and the J gene lost 2 bases, with 15 bases spanning the gap. As DNA, the CDR3 is TGTGCCAGCTCTTTTGCAGGGACCAACACAGATACGCAGTATTTT. Translation: CASSFAGTNTDTQYF.

This clonotype was found many times. V and J are TRBV5-1 and TRBJ2-1; D may be TRBD1 (6 bases). The CDR3 is 15 amino acids. V lost 3 bases and J lost 2, with 12 bases in between. Germline values: CDR1 SGHRS, CDR2 YFSETQ. The CDR3: CASSSLDRTYNEQFF. In nucleotides, the CDR3 is TGCGCCAGCAGCTCACTTGACAGGACCTACAATGAGCAGTTCTTC.